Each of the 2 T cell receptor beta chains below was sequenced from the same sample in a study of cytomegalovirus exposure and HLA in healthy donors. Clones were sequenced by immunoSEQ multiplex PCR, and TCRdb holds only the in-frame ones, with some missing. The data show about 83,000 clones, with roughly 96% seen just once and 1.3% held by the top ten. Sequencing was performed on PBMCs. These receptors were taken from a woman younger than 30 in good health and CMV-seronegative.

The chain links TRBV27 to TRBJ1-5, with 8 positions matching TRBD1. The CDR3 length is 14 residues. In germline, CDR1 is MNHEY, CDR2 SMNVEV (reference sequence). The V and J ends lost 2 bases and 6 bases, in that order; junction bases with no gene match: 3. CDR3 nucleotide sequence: TGTGCCAGCAGTTTACAGGGGGCTGGTCAGCCCCAGCATTTT. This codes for CASSLQGAGQPQHF.

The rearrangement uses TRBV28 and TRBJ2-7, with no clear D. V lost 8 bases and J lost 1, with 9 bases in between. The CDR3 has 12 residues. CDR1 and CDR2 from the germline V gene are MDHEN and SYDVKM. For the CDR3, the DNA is TGTGCCAGCCTAAAGTTTTCCTACGAGCAGTACTTC. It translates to CASLKFSYEQYF. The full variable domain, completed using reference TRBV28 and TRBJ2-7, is DVKVTQSSRYLVKRTGEKVFLECVQDMDHENMFWYRQDPGLGLRLIYFSYDVKMKEKGDIPEGYSVSREKKERFSLILESASTNQTSMYLCASLKFSYEQYFGPGTRLTVT.